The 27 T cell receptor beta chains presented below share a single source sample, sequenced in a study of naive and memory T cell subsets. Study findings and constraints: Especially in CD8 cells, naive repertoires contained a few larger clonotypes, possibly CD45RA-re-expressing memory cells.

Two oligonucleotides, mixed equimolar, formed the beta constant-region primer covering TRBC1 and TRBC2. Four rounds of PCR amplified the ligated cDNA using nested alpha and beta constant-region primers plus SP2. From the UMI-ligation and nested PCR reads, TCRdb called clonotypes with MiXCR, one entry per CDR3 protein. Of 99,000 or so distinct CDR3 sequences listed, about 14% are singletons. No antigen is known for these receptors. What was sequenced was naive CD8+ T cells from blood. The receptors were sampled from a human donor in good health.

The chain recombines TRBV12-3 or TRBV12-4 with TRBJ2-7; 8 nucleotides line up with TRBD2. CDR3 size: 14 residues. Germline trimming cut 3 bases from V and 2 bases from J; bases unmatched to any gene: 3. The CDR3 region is CASSLTGGPYEQYF. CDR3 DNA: TGTGCCAGCAGTTTGACGGGAGGGCCCTACGAGCAGTACTTC.

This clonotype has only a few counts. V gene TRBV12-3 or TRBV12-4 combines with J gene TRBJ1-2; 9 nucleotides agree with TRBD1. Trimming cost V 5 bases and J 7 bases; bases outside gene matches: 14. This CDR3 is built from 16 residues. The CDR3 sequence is CASSPILVGQGLGYTF. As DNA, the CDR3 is TGTGCCAGCAGTCCAATTTTGGTGGGACAGGGACTTGGCTACACCTTC.

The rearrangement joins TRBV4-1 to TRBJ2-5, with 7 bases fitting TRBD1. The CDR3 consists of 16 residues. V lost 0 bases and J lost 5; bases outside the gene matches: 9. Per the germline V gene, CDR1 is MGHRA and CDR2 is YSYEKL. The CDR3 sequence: CASSQEFGTVGETQYF. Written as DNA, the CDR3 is TGCGCCAGCAGCCAAGAATTTGGGACAGTCGGGGAGACCCAGTACTTC.

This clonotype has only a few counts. CDR3 DNA sequence: TGTGCCAGCAGTTACGGTCCCGGGACAGGGTTAGATACGCAGTATTTT. Its translation is CASSYGPGTGLDTQYF. This chain links TRBV6-5 with TRBJ2-3; TRBD1 agrees at 9 bases. Germline V gives CDR1 MNHEY, CDR2 SVGAGI. Unmatched junction bases numbered 8, after V lost 2 bases and J lost 5 bases. The CDR3 runs 16 residues.

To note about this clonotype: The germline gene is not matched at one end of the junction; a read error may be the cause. The CDR3 loop is CSAAGLASSYERYF. DNA for the CDR3: TGCAGTGCCGCCGGACTCGCGAGCTCCTACGAGCGGTACTTC. The J gene is TRBJ2-7, the V gene TRBV20-1, with a weak D call TRBD2 (5 bases). Per the germline V gene, CDR1 is DFQATT and CDR2 is SNEGSKA (reference sequence). CDR3 size: 14 residues.

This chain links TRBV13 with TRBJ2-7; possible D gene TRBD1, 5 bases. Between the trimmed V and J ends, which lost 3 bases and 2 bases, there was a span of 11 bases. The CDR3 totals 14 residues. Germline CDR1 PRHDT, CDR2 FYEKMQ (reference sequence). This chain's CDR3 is CASSFTDSPYEQYF. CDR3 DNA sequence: TGTGCCAGCAGCTTTACCGACAGCCCCTACGAGCAGTACTTC.

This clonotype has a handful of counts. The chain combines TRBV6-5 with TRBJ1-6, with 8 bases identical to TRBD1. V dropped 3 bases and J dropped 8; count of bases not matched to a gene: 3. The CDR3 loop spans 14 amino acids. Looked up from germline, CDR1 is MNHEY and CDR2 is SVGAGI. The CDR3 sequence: CASSYRQGYSPLHF. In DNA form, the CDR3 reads TGTGCCAGCAGTTATCGACAGGGGTATTCACCCCTCCACTTT.

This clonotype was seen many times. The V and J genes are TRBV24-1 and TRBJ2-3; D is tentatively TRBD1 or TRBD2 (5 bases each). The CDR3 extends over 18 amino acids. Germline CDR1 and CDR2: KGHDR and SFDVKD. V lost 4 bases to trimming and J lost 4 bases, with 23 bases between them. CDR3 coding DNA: TGTGCCACCAGTGAAGAGGTCAGGGTAGGCGGGCGATCAGATACGCAGTATTTT. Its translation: CATSEEVRVGGRSDTQYF.

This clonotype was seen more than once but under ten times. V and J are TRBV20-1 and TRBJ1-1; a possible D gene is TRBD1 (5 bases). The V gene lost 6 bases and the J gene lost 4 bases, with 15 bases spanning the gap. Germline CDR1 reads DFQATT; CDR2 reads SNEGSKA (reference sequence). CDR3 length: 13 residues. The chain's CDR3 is CSAREFLGTEAFF. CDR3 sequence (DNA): TGCAGTGCCAGGGAGTTCTTAGGCACTGAAGCTTTCTTT.

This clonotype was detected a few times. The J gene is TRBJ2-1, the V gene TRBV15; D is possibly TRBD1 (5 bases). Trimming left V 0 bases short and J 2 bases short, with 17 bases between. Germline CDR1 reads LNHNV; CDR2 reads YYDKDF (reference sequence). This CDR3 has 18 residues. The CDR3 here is CATSRDPQGLNTYNEQFF. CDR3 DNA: TGTGCCACCAGCAGAGATCCTCAGGGTTTAAACACCTACAATGAGCAGTTCTTC.

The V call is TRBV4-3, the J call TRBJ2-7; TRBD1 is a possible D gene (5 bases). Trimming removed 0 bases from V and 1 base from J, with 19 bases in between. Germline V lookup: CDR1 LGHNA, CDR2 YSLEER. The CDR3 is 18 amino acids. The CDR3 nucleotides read TGCGCCAGCAGCCAAGACCCCCTGACAGAGAGTGTTTCCTACGAGCAGTACTTC. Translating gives CASSQDPLTESVSYEQYF.

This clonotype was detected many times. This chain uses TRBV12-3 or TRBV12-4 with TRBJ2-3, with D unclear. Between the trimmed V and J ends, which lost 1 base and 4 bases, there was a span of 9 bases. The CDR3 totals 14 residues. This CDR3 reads CASSLGPYPDTQYF. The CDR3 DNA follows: TGTGCCAGCAGTTTAGGGCCGTATCCAGATACGCAGTATTTT.

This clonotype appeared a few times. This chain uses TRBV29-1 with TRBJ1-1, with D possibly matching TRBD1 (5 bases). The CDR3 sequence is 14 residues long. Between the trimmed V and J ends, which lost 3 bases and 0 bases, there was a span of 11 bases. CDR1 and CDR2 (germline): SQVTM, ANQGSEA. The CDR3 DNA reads TGCAGCGTTGACAGGGAAGGGTTGAACACTGAAGCTTTCTTT. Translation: CSVDREGLNTEAFF. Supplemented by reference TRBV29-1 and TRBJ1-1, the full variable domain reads SAVISQKPSRDICQRGTSLTIQCQVDSQVTMMFWYRQQPGQSLTLIATANQGSEATYESGFVIDKFPISRPNLTFSTLTVSNMSPEDSSIYLCSVDREGLNTEAFFGQGTRLTVV.

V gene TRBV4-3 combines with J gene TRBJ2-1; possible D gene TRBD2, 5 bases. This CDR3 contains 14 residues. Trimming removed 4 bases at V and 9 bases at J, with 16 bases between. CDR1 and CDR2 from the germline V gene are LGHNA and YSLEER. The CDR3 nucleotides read TGCGCCAGCAGCCTCGCCGAAGGGAGCAGTGAGCAGTTCTTC. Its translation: CASSLAEGSSEQFF.

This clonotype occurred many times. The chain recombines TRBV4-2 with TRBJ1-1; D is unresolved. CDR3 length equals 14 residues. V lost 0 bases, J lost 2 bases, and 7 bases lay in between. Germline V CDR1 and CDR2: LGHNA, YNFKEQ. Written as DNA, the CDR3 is TGTGCCAGCAGCCAAGAGAGCCTTAACACTGAAGCTTTCTTT. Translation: CASSQESLNTEAFF.

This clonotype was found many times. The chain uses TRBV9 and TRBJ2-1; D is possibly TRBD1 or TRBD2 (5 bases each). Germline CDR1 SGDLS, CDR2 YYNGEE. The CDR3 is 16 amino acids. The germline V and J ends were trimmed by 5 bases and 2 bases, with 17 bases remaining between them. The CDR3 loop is CASRGEREGTYNEQFF. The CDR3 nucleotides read TGTGCCAGCAGGGGGGAACGGGAAGGGACCTACAATGAGCAGTTCTTC. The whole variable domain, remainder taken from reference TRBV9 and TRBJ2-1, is DSGVTQTPKHLITATGQRVTLRCSPRSGDLSVYWYQQSLDQGLQFLIQYYNGEERAKGNILERFSAQQFPDLHSELNLSSLELGDSALYFCASRGEREGTYNEQFFGPGTRLTVL.

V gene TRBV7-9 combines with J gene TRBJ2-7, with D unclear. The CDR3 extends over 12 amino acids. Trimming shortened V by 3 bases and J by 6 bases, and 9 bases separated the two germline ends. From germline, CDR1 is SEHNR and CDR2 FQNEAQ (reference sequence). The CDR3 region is CASSLVAGEQYF. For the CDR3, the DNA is TGTGCCAGCAGCTTGGTGGCCGGCGAGCAGTACTTC. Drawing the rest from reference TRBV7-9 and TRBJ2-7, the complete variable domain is DTGVSQNPRHKITKRGQNVTFRCDPISEHNRLYWYRQTLGQGPEFLTYFQNEAQLEKSRLLSDRFSAERPKGSFSTLEIQRTEQGDSAMYLCASSLVAGEQYFGPGTRLTVT.

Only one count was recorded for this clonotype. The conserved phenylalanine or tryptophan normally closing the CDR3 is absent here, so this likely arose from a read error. The CDR3: CSWGRGTTGEQFL. In nucleotides, the CDR3 is TGCAGCTGGGGGAGGGGAACGACGGGTGAGCAGTTCCTC. This chain joins TRBV29-1 and TRBJ2-1; TRBD2 matches 7 bases. Germline-derived CDR1 and CDR2 are SQVTM and ANQGSEA. The CDR3 is 13 residues long. Trimming at V came to 8 bases and at J to 9 bases, leaving 13 bases not matched to a gene.

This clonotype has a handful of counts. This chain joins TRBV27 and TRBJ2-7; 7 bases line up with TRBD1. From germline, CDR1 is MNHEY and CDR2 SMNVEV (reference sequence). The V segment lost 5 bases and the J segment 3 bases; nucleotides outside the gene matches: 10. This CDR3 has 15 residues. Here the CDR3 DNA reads TGTGCCAGCAGTGTTACCGGACAGGCCCTCTACGAGCAGTACTTC. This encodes CASSVTGQALYEQYF.

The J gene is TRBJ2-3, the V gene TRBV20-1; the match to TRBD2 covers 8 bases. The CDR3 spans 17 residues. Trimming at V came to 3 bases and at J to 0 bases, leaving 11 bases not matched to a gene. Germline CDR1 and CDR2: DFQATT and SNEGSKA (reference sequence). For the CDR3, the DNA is TGCAGTGCTAGCTCAGCGGGAGCGCAGCCTAGCACAGATACGCAGTATTTT. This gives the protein CSASSAGAQPSTDTQYF.

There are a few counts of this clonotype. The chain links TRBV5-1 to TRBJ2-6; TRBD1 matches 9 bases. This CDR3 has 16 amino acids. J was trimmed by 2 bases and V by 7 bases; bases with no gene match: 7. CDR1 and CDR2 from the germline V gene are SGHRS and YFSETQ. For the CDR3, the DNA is TGCGCCAGCGGGTGGACAGGGGAGACTGGGGCCAACGTCCTGACTTTC. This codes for CASGWTGETGANVLTF.

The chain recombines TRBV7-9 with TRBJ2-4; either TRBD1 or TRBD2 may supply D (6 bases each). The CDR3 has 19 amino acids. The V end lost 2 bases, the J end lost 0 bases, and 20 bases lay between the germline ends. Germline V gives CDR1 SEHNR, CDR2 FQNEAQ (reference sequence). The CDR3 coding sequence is TGTGCCAGCAGCTTATTTGGTGCGGGACAAAAAATAGCCAAAAACATTCAGTACTTC. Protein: CASSLFGAGQKIAKNIQYF.

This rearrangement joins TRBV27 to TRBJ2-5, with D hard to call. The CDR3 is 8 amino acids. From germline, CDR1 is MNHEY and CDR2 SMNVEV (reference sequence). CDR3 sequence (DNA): TGTGTCGAGGCCGGCCAGTACTTC. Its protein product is CVEAGQYF.

This CDR3 is CASSPKTSGNTDTQYF. Written as DNA, the CDR3 is TGCGCCAGCAGCCCGAAGACTAGCGGGAACACAGATACGCAGTATTTT. The chain has TRBV4-3 and TRBJ2-3; 11 bases line up with TRBD2. CDR3 length equals 16 residues. Germline V lookup: CDR1 LGHNA, CDR2 YSLEER. V was clipped by 4 bases and J by 2 bases; unmatched bases: 5.

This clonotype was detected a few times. In DNA form, the CDR3 reads TGTGCCTGGAGGGGTCTCACTGAAGCTTTCTTT. This translates into CAWRGLTEAFF. The chain recombines TRBV30 with TRBJ1-1; D is unresolved. CDR3 size: 11 residues. Trimming took 3 bases from V and 4 from J, leaving 6 bases between them. CDR1 and CDR2 (germline): GTSNPN, SVGIG (reference sequence).

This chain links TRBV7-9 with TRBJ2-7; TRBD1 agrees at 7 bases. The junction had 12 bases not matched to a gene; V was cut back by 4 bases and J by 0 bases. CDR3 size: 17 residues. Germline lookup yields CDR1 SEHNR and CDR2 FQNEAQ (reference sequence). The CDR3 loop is CASSSEWDSVSSYEQYF. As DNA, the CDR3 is TGTGCCAGCAGCTCAGAGTGGGACAGCGTAAGCTCCTACGAGCAGTACTTC.

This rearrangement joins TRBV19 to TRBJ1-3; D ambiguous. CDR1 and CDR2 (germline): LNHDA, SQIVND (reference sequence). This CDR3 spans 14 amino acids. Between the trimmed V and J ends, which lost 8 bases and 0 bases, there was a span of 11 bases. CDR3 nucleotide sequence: TGTGCCAGTTCCTTGGGCTTCTCTGGAAACACCATATATTTT. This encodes CASSLGFSGNTIYF. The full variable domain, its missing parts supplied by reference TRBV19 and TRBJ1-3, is DGGITQSPKYLFRKEGQNVTLSCEQNLNHDAMYWYRQDPGQGLRLIYYSQIVNDFQKGDIAEGYSVSREKKESFPLTVTSAQKNPTAFYLCASSLGFSGNTIYFGEGSWLTVV.